A single sample is the source of the 18 T cell receptor beta chains below, sequenced in a study of blood T cell repertoires in COVID-19. Sequenced by immunoSEQ multiplex PCR; TCRdb stores in-frame clones only, minus some. The repertoire holds around 94,000 clones, with 70% to 90% as singletons. Material: peripheral blood. The source of these receptors is a middle-aged man with acute or convalescent COVID-19.

For this clone: This same CDR3 is encoded by further DNA sequences in the sample. The chain has TRBV20-1 and TRBJ2-7; D perhaps matches TRBD2 (6 bases). Germline assignment: CDR1 DFQATT and CDR2 SNEGSKA (reference sequence). V gave up 2 bases and J gave up 5 bases, with 7 bases separating them. The CDR3 has 11 amino acids. CDR3 DNA sequence: TGCAGTGCTAGATGGGGGGACGAGCAGTACTTC. It encodes CSARWGDEQYF.

This clone was seen only once. This chain uses TRBV28 with TRBJ1-2, with 10 bases aligning to TRBD1. After removal of 4 bases from V and 4 bases from J, the junction contained 12 bases not matched to a gene. CDR3 size: 17 residues. CDR1 and CDR2 (germline): MDHEN, SYDVKM. The CDR3 DNA sequence: TGTGCCAGCAGTTATCCCGGGACAGGGGCTCGTAGCTATGGCTACACCTTC. Amino acids: CASSYPGTGARSYGYTF.

The chain's CDR3 is CASSRWTGENSPLHF. CDR3 nucleotide sequence: TGTGCCAGCAGTCGGTGGACAGGCGAGAATTCACCCCTCCACTTT. The chain uses TRBV6-5 and TRBJ1-6; 7 bases fit TRBD1. The CDR3 is made up of 15 amino acids. Germline CDR1 reads MNHEY; CDR2 reads SVGAGI. Losses at the gene ends were 5 bases for V and 7 bases for J; bases not matched to a gene: 8.

The chain combines TRBV7-3 with TRBJ2-1; 8 bases line up with TRBD2. Germline V gene sequence: CDR1 SGHTA, CDR2 FQGTGA. V gave up 5 bases and J gave up 7 bases; unmatched junction bases: 13. This CDR3 spans 16 amino acids. This CDR3 is CASSQWTSPGGNEQFF. In DNA, the CDR3 is TGTGCCAGCAGCCAATGGACTAGCCCGGGAGGAAATGAGCAGTTCTTC. Looking up the rest from reference TRBV7-3 and TRBJ2-1 gives the full variable domain: GAGVSQTPSNKVTEKGKYVELRCDPISGHTALYWYRQSLGQGPEFLIYFQGTGAADDSGLPNDRFFAVRPEGSVSTLKIQRTERGDSAVYLCASSQWTSPGGNEQFFGPGTRLTVL.

This clone was found a few times. This chain links TRBV7-2 with TRBJ1-5; 8 positions match TRBD1. Looked up from germline, CDR1 is SGHTA and CDR2 is FQGNSA. V trimming: 2 bases; J trimming: 7 bases; junction bases outside the gene matches: 7. The CDR3 spans 15 residues. Here the CDR3 reads CASSLPQGAGQPQHF. The DNA of the CDR3 is TGTGCCAGCAGCTTACCGCAGGGGGCCGGGCAGCCCCAGCATTTT.

The genes are TRBV7-2 and TRBJ2-2; the match to TRBD2 covers 12 bases. The CDR3 loop spans 16 amino acids. Trimming at V came to 7 bases and at J to 7 bases, leaving 10 bases not matched to a gene. The germline CDR1 and CDR2 sequences are SGHTA and FQGNSA. The CDR3 bases are TGTGCCAGCAACCCCGACCTAGCGGGAGGGATCGGGGAGCTGTTTTTT. As protein: CASNPDLAGGIGELFF.

The rearrangement uses TRBV7-2 and TRBJ2-2; the D gene is possibly TRBD1 (5 bases). The CDR3 spans 16 residues. The germline V gene has CDR1 SGHTA and CDR2 FQGNSA. The V gene lost 2 bases and the J gene lost 1 base, with 11 bases spanning the gap. The CDR3 sequence: CASSLTSQGNTGELFF. The CDR3, as DNA: TGTGCCAGCAGCTTAACGAGTCAGGGGAACACCGGGGAGCTGTTTTTT.

DNA for the CDR3: TGTGCCAGCAGTTACATAGCGGGGGGCACCTACGAGCAGTACTTC. It specifies CASSYIAGGTYEQYF. This sequence joins TRBV6-5 and TRBJ2-7, with TRBD2 matching 10 bases. CDR1 and CDR2 (germline): MNHEY, SVGAGI. CDR3 length: 15 residues. Unmatched junction bases numbered 3, after V lost 2 bases and J lost 2 bases.

CDR3 coding DNA: TGTGCCAGCTCACGGGAAGGGGGACAGGCCGCTGGAAACACCATATATTTT. Amino acids: CASSREGGQAAGNTIYF. The chain couples TRBV18 to TRBJ1-3; 8 positions agree with TRBD1. The V segment lost 4 bases and the J segment 2 bases; nucleotides outside the gene matches: 10. CDR3 length: 17 amino acids. CDR1 is KGHSH, CDR2 LQKENI, per germline.

The V and J genes are TRBV19 and TRBJ2-5; the D gene is possibly TRBD1 (6 bases). This CDR3 spans 15 amino acids. CDR1 LNHDA and CDR2 SQIVND come from the germline V gene (reference sequence). The V end was cut by 1 base, the J end by 1 base, with 10 bases between. The CDR3 sequence is CASSIGRDTQETQYF. CDR3 in DNA: TGTGCCAGTAGTATAGGCCGGGACACCCAAGAGACCCAGTACTTC.

This clone was seen once. The chain has TRBV29-1 and TRBJ2-7, with D possibly TRBD2 on 6 matching bases. V lost 4 bases, J lost 4 bases, and 14 bases lay in between. The CDR3 is made up of 13 amino acids. Germline V gene data show CDR1 as SQVTM and CDR2 as ANQGSEA. The chain's CDR3 is CSVGNSGMYEQYF. In nucleotides, the CDR3 is TGCAGCGTTGGTAATAGCGGAATGTACGAGCAGTACTTC.

This rearrangement joins TRBV6-5 to TRBJ2-3; no clear D. CDR3 size: 13 residues. Germline V gene sequence: CDR1 MNHEY, CDR2 SVGAGI. The germline V and J ends were trimmed by 2 bases and 4 bases, with 7 bases remaining between them. CDR3: CASSYARADTQYF. The CDR3 DNA follows: TGTGCCAGCAGTTACGCCCGGGCAGATACGCAGTATTTT.

V and J are TRBV2 and TRBJ1-6; D may be TRBD1 (5 bases). Trimming took off 9 bases at V and 4 bases at J, with 10 bases between the two ends. Germline CDR1 is SNHLY and CDR2 is FYNNEI. The length of the CDR3 is 13 residues. CDR3 in amino acids: CARQDSYNSPLHF. The DNA of the CDR3 is TGTGCCAGACAAGACAGTTATAATTCACCCCTCCACTTT. Based on the CDR3 plus reference TRBV2 and TRBJ1-6, the full variable domain is EPEVTQTPSHQVTQMGQEVILRCVPISNHLYFYWYRQILGQKVEFLVSFYNNEISEKSEIFDDQFSVERPDGSNFTLKIRSTKLEDSAMYFCARQDSYNSPLHFGNGTRLTVT.

V usage is TRBV25-1 and J usage is TRBJ1-4; D unresolved. The germline CDR1 and CDR2 sequences are MGHDK and SYGVNS. Trimming removed 1 base at V and 7 bases at J, with 13 bases between. CDR3 length: 15 amino acids. The CDR3 loop is CASSESGTVGEKLFF. DNA for the CDR3: TGTGCCAGCAGTGAATCCGGCACAGTTGGTGAAAAACTGTTTTTT.

The J gene is TRBJ2-6, the V gene TRBV27, with TRBD2 identical over 7 bases. The CDR3 runs 17 residues. With 7 bases clipped from V and 4 bases from J, the junction kept 13 bases outside the gene matches. Germline V gives CDR1 MNHEY, CDR2 SMNVEV (reference sequence). CDR3 loop: CASTPRAGVSGANVLTF. CDR3 DNA: TGTGCCAGCACCCCGAGGGCGGGAGTTTCCGGGGCCAACGTCCTGACTTTC. Full variable domain (rest looked up from reference TRBV27 and TRBJ2-6): EAQVTQNPRYLITVTGKKLTVTCSQNMNHEYMSWYRQDPGLGLRQIYYSMNVEVTDKGDVPEGYKVSRKEKRNFPLILESPSPNQTSLYFCASTPRAGVSGANVLTFGAGSRLTVL.

As concerns this clone: This specimen includes other DNA sequences encoding the same CDR3. The genes are TRBV7-2 and TRBJ1-4; a weak D match, TRBD1 (6 bases). V was cut by 2 bases and J by 7 bases, with 11 bases left in between. Looked up from germline, CDR1 is SGHTA and CDR2 is FQGNSA. CDR3 length: 14 amino acids. The CDR3 loop is CASSLRPGVEKLFF. In DNA, the CDR3 is TGTGCCAGCAGCTTACGGCCAGGGGTTGAAAAACTGTTTTTT.

V is TRBV6-2 or TRBV6-3 and J is TRBJ2-3; a weak D match, TRBD2 (6 bases). Trimming left V 2 bases short and J 14 bases short, with 17 bases between. CDR1 and CDR2 from the germline V gene are MNHEY and SVGEGT. This CDR3 comprises 13 residues. The CDR3 reads CASSYRGTLRMYF. CDR3 in DNA: TGTGCCAGCAGTTACCGGGGGACTCTACGGATGTATTTT.

CDR3 bases: TGTGCCAGCAGCTTAGAACAGGAGCAGTTCTTC. Amino acids: CASSLEQEQFF. This sequence joins TRBV7-6 and TRBJ2-1; unclear D gene. Germline V gene sequence: CDR1 SGHVS, CDR2 FNYEAQ. The CDR3 has 11 amino acids. The V gene lost 1 base and the J gene lost 10 bases, with 5 bases spanning the gap.